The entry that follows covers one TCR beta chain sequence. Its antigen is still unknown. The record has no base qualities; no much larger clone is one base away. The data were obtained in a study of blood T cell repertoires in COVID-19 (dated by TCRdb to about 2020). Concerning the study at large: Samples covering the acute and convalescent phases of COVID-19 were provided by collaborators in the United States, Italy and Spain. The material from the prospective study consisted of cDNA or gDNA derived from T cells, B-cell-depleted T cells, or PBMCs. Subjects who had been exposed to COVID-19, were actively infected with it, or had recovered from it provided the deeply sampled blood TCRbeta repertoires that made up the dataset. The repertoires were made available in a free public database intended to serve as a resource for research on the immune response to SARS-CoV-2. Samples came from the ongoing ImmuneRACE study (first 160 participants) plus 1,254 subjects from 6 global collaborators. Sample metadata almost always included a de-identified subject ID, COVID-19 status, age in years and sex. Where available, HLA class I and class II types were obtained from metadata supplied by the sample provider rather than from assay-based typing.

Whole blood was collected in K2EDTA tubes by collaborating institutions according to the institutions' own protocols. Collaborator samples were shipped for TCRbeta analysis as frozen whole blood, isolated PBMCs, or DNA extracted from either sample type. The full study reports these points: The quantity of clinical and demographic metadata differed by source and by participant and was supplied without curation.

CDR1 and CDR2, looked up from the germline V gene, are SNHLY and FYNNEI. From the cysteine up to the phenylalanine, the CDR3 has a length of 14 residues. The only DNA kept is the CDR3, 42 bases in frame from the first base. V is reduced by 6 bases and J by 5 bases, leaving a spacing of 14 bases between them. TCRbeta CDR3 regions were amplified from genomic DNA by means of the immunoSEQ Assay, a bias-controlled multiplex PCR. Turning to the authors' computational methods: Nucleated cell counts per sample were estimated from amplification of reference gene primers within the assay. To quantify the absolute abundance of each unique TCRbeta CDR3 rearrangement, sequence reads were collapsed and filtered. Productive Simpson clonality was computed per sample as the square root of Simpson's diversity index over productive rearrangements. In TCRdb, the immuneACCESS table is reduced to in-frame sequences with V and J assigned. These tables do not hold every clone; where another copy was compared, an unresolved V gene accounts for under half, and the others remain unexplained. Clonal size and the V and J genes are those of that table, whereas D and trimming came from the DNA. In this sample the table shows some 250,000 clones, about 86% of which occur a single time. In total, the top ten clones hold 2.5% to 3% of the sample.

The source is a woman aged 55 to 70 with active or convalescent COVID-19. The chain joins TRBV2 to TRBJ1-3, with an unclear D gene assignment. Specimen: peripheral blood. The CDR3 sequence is CASRLAVVRNTIYF. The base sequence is TGTGCCAGCAGGCTGGCGGTGGTACGAAACACCATATATTTT.